These T cell receptor beta chains were read from a single sample in a study of human T cells and chemical hapten exposure. Each CDR3 protein is one row after TCRdb ran MiXCR on the RACE reads. The sample has about 360,000 distinct CDR3 sequences, 6% to 8.5% seen once; the top ten hold about 8%. The sample was whole blood, taken in connection with sensitization to the hapten diphenylcyclopropenone (DPC). The receptors come from a woman younger than 30 with alopecia areata. Some clones in this sample may be carry-over from other donors' samples. Each CDR3 is given with its conserved first and last residue. Fields, in order: V gene, J gene, CDR3 protein.

v_gene: TRBV5-1
j_gene: TRBJ2-7
CDR3aa: CASHPRQGSPYEQYF

v_gene: TRBV29-1
j_gene: TRBJ2-5
CDR3aa: CSVARPGGREETQYF

v_gene: TRBV5-5
j_gene: TRBJ2-5
CDR3aa: CASSHDSQETQYF

v_gene: TRBV4-3
j_gene: TRBJ1-4
CDR3aa: CASSQGPGTGTRLFF

v_gene: TRBV6-5
j_gene: TRBJ1-1
CDR3aa: CASSYSEYTEAFF

v_gene: TRBV28
j_gene: TRBJ2-1
CDR3aa: CASSPTGSYNEQFF

v_gene: TRBV7-9
j_gene: TRBJ2-3
CDR3aa: CASSLVQGSQDTQYF

v_gene: TRBV6-1
j_gene: TRBJ1-5
CDR3aa: CASNRHEQPQHF

v_gene: TRBV20-1
j_gene: TRBJ2-6
CDR3aa: CSAGANVLTF

v_gene: TRBV6-2/TRBV6-3
j_gene: TRBJ2-2
CDR3aa: CASSSQGHTGELFF

v_gene: TRBV5-1
j_gene: TRBJ2-7
CDR3aa: CASSPRDRATEQYF

v_gene: TRBV15
j_gene: TRBJ2-5
CDR3aa: CATSRAGVSKETQYF

v_gene: TRBV4-3
j_gene: TRBJ1-2
CDR3aa: CASSQDLGIGGYTF

v_gene: TRBV6-5
j_gene: TRBJ1-3
CDR3aa: CASSKTGLQGNTIYF

v_gene: TRBV9
j_gene: TRBJ2-3
CDR3aa: CASSGTIRDRGTDTQYF

v_gene: TRBV6-6
j_gene: TRBJ1-3
CDR3aa: CASSVRQSSSGNTIYF

v_gene: TRBV5-4
j_gene: TRBJ2-6
CDR3aa: CASSLRILSSGANVLTF

v_gene: TRBV28
j_gene: TRBJ1-2
CDR3aa: CASSLKGVGIYGYTF

v_gene: TRBV2
j_gene: TRBJ2-2
CDR3aa: CASSGRYTGELFF

v_gene: TRBV29-1
j_gene: TRBJ2-2
CDR3aa: CSVRYGENTGELFF

v_gene: TRBV27
j_gene: TRBJ1-4
CDR3aa: CASSIWTGRHDSKLFF

v_gene: TRBV6-5
j_gene: TRBJ2-3
CDR3aa: CASRSPGDTQYF

v_gene: TRBV6-2/TRBV6-3
j_gene: TRBJ1-2
CDR3aa: CASSFQPLYGYTF

v_gene: TRBV5-1
j_gene: TRBJ2-3
CDR3aa: CASSGTPLTDTQYF

v_gene: TRBV7-2
j_gene: TRBJ2-3
CDR3aa: CASSLVGVPSDTQYF

v_gene: TRBV3-1
j_gene: TRBJ1-1
CDR3aa: CASSQLNEAFF

v_gene: TRBV5-1
j_gene: TRBJ2-7
CDR3aa: CASSLDGGGDEQYF

v_gene: TRBV4-2
j_gene: TRBJ1-2
CDR3aa: CASSPGISNYGYTF

v_gene: TRBV5-4
j_gene: TRBJ1-1
CDR3aa: CASSPKTETEAFF

v_gene: TRBV4-1
j_gene: TRBJ2-3
CDR3aa: CASSQGPGTTDTQYF

v_gene: TRBV11-3
j_gene: TRBJ2-3
CDR3aa: CASSLGGFPGEPGTDTQYF

v_gene: TRBV10-3
j_gene: TRBJ1-6
CDR3aa: CAIRGTVYNSPLHF

v_gene: TRBV7-8
j_gene: TRBJ2-3
CDR3aa: CASSPRGGRSTDTQYF

v_gene: TRBV7-9
j_gene: TRBJ1-2
CDR3aa: CASSLGVAGNYGYTF

v_gene: TRBV7-2
j_gene: TRBJ2-7
CDR3aa: CASSQGHRSYEQYF

v_gene: TRBV6-6
j_gene: TRBJ1-1
CDR3aa: CASSYESQAFF

v_gene: TRBV14
j_gene: TRBJ2-3
CDR3aa: CASSPRLASTDTQYF

v_gene: TRBV6-2/TRBV6-3
j_gene: TRBJ1-5
CDR3aa: CASSTRQGYQPQHF

v_gene: TRBV7-9
j_gene: TRBJ1-2
CDR3aa: CASSQDRAWRYGYTF

v_gene: TRBV18
j_gene: TRBJ1-2
CDR3aa: CASSPRGDDGYTF

v_gene: TRBV4-1
j_gene: TRBJ1-1
CDR3aa: CASSQEVRPWGPEAFF

v_gene: TRBV6-2/TRBV6-3
j_gene: TRBJ1-2
CDR3aa: CASSPPSGGYGYTF

v_gene: TRBV4-3
j_gene: TRBJ2-3
CDR3aa: CASSQDGGGSTDTQYF

v_gene: TRBV15
j_gene: TRBJ2-3
CDR3aa: CATSLRLGEAVDTQYF

v_gene: TRBV7-2
j_gene: TRBJ2-7
CDR3aa: CASSLEGVRRLYEQYF

v_gene: TRBV10-3
j_gene: TRBJ1-2
CDR3aa: CAITFSGTNYGYTF

v_gene: TRBV29-1
j_gene: TRBJ1-2
CDR3aa: CSVGLGSTTTGYTF